A single sample is the source of the 32 T cell receptor beta chains below, sequenced in a study of T-cell memory formation after mild COVID-19. TCRdb re-called the 5' RACE reads with MiXCR, one entry per CDR3 protein. Among some 48,000 distinct CDR3 sequences listed, around 12% were seen once. The sequenced sample was PBMCs or a T cell subset sorted from them (not recorded which). These receptors originate from a man aged 18 to 35 who had mild COVID-19 (a few samples of this study predate the infection). Cell type and time point are not known.

This chain uses TRBV6-2 or TRBV6-3 with TRBJ2-1; D uncertain. V was cut by 2 bases and J by 8 bases, with 7 bases left in between. The CDR3 is 12 amino acids. In germline, CDR1 is MNHEY, CDR2 SVGEGT. The CDR3 protein is CASSYPPDEQFF. The CDR3 region has the DNA TGTGCCAGCAGTTACCCTCCCGATGAGCAGTTCTTC.

This clonotype came up a few times. The chain carries TRBV7-2 and TRBJ1-4; D remains unclear. Germline V gene data show CDR1 as SGHTA and CDR2 as FQGNSA. This CDR3 contains 14 residues. V shed 3 bases and J shed 4 bases, with 9 bases lying between them. Written as DNA, the CDR3 is TGTGCCAGCAGCTTTTCCAGAAATAATGAAAAACTGTTTTTT. It encodes CASSFSRNNEKLFF.

The V and J genes are TRBV6-6 and TRBJ2-3; TRBD1 agrees at 7 bases. Germline V gene data show CDR1 as MNHNY and CDR2 as SVGAGI (reference sequence). The CDR3 runs to 16 residues. After removal of 2 bases from V and 0 bases from J, the junction contained 5 bases not matched to a gene. The CDR3: CASSYGTEQSTDTQYF. The DNA of the CDR3 is TGTGCCAGCAGTTACGGGACAGAACAAAGCACAGATACGCAGTATTTT.

The table lists this clonotype with many counts. This chain links TRBV29-1 with TRBJ2-3; 8 bases map to TRBD1. Trimming cost V 2 bases and J 4 bases; bases outside gene matches: 2. CDR1 and CDR2 from the germline V gene are SQVTM and ANQGSEA. CDR3 length equals 13 residues. CDR3 amino acids: CSVEQGAADTQYF. The CDR3 DNA follows: TGCAGCGTTGAACAGGGGGCGGCAGATACGCAGTATTTT.

The chain carries TRBV12-3 or TRBV12-4 and TRBJ1-4; tentatively, D is TRBD1 (5 bases). V was pared by 5 bases and J by 14 bases, with 15 bases between. The CDR3 runs to 12 residues. Written as DNA, the CDR3 is TGTGCCAGCAGTCTTTCAAGGGGCCCCCTGTTTTTT. This codes for CASSLSRGPLFF.

This clonotype was counted ten times or more. The rearrangement links TRBV20-1 to TRBJ2-7; tentative D call: TRBD2 (5 bases). V lost 1 base and J 3 bases, leaving 7 bases between the germline ends. This CDR3 comprises 12 residues. Germline V gives CDR1 DFQATT, CDR2 SNEGSKA (reference sequence). Here the CDR3 reads CSARVGVYEQYF. For the CDR3, the DNA is TGCAGTGCTAGAGTCGGGGTCTACGAGCAGTACTTC.

V gene TRBV6-2 or TRBV6-3 combines with J gene TRBJ2-4; D gene unclear. Trimming removed 5 bases from V and 0 bases from J, with 14 bases in between. The CDR3 sequence is 16 residues long. In germline, CDR1 is MNHEY, CDR2 SVGEGT. DNA of the CDR3: TGTGCCAGCAGTGCGCACCAAAGTCTAGCCAAAAACATTCAGTACTTC. Translated: CASSAHQSLAKNIQYF.

The CDR3 region has the DNA TGCAGTGCTGGACAGGGACAAGAGACCCAGTACTTC. Protein product: CSAGQGQETQYF. V is TRBV20-1 and J is TRBJ2-5; 8 bases align to TRBD1. Germline CDR1 reads DFQATT; CDR2 reads SNEGSKA (reference sequence). This CDR3 is 12 amino acids long. J was trimmed by 2 bases and V by 5 bases; bases with no gene match: 1.

V usage is TRBV7-8 and J usage is TRBJ2-3; D not resolved. Trimming shortened V by 1 base and J by 1 base, and 6 bases separated the two germline ends. CDR1 and CDR2 (germline): SGHVS, FQNEAQ. The CDR3 loop spans 14 amino acids. This CDR3 is CASSLGVGTDTQYF. For the CDR3, the DNA is TGTGCCAGCAGCTTAGGCGTAGGCACAGATACGCAGTATTTT.

This clonotype was seen ten or more times. The rearrangement links TRBV12-3 or TRBV12-4 to TRBJ2-6; D gene unclear. The CDR3 consists of 13 residues. Trimming shortened V by 4 bases and J by 2 bases, and 3 bases separated the two germline ends. The CDR3, as DNA: TGTGCCAGCAGTTCTGCTGGGGCCAACGTCCTGACTTTC. It specifies CASSSAGANVLTF.

This clonotype was detected a few times. The rearrangement joins TRBV20-1 to TRBJ2-1; 8 bases are shared with TRBD2. CDR1 and CDR2 from the germline V gene are DFQATT and SNEGSKA (reference sequence). The length of the CDR3 is 16 residues. V was pared by 0 bases and J by 0 bases, with 4 bases of the junction left unmatched. The CDR3 spells CSARDALAGSYNEQFF. CDR3 DNA sequence: TGCAGTGCTAGAGATGCCCTAGCGGGCTCCTACAATGAGCAGTTCTTC.

The gene calls are TRBV20-1 and TRBJ1-5, with 7 bases lining up with TRBD1. Looked up from germline, CDR1 is DFQATT and CDR2 is SNEGSKA (reference sequence). The CDR3 sequence is 15 residues long. V lost 3 bases, J lost 4 bases, and 9 bases stayed unmatched. The CDR3 sequence: CSASSATGWNQPQHF. DNA of the CDR3: TGCAGTGCTAGTTCGGCGACAGGGTGGAATCAGCCCCAGCATTTT.

This chain links TRBV25-1 with TRBJ1-2, with a possible D match to TRBD1 (5 bases). This CDR3 is 14 amino acids long. Trimming took 8 bases from V and 4 from J, leaving 17 bases between them. CDR1 and CDR2 from the germline V gene are MGHDK and SYGVNS. Here the CDR3 reads CASGPGRVPYGYTF. The CDR3 DNA reads TGTGCCAGCGGTCCGGGCAGGGTACCCTATGGCTACACCTTC.

DNA for the CDR3: TGCGCCAGCAGCCCGGCGGGGGGTTATTCCTACGAGCAGTACTTC. Amino acid sequence: CASSPAGGYSYEQYF. The rearrangement joins TRBV5-1 to TRBJ2-7; TRBD2 agrees at 8 bases. Trimming removed 4 bases from V and 1 base from J; junction bases left unmatched: 7. The CDR3 runs to 15 residues. Germline V gene data show CDR1 as SGHRS and CDR2 as YFSETQ.

This clonotype was counted ten times or more. The rearrangement links TRBV18 to TRBJ1-5; D may be TRBD1 (5 bases). CDR3 length equals 14 residues. Germline CDR1 KGHSH, CDR2 LQKENI. The ends were cut back, 1 base at V and 1 base at J, with 5 bases in the middle. CDR3 in amino acids: CASSPQGSNQPQHF. The CDR3 nucleotides read TGTGCCAGCTCACCACAGGGGAGCAATCAGCCCCAGCATTTT.

This chain uses TRBV5-6 with TRBJ2-5; D tentatively fits TRBD1 or TRBD2 (5 bases each). The V end was cut by 2 bases, the J end by 4 bases, with 12 bases between. The CDR3 is 14 residues long. Germline CDR1 SGHDT, CDR2 YYEEEE. CDR3 DNA sequence: TGTGCCAGCAGCTTTTCTGCAGGGAGAGAGACCCAGTACTTC. Its translation: CASSFSAGRETQYF.

V is TRBV20-1 and J is TRBJ2-6; D is perhaps TRBD2 (5 bases). The CDR3 has 12 residues. The germline CDR1 and CDR2 sequences are DFQATT and SNEGSKA (reference sequence). The CDR3 loop reads CSAGSGANVLTF. The CDR3 region has the DNA TGCAGCGCGGGCTCTGGGGCCAACGTCCTGACTTTC.

The chain combines TRBV4-1 with TRBJ1-5; possibly TRBD1 for D (6 bases). CDR1 is MGHRA, CDR2 YSYEKL, per germline. The CDR3 runs to 15 residues. Between the trimmed V and J ends, which lost 0 bases and 7 bases, there was a span of 13 bases. CDR3 DNA sequence: TGCGCCAGCAGCCAAGAGGTGACAGGCGAACAGCCCCAGCATTTT. Encoded protein: CASSQEVTGEQPQHF.

The chain employs TRBV5-4 and TRBJ2-1; D remains ambiguous. This CDR3 has 12 amino acids. The V end was cut by 2 bases, the J end by 6 bases, with 6 bases between. Germline V lookup: CDR1 SGHNT, CDR2 YYREEE (reference sequence). For the CDR3, the DNA is TGTGCCAGCAGCTTTCATGGCAATGAGCAGTTCTTC. Amino acid sequence: CASSFHGNEQFF.

This chain connects TRBV2 to TRBJ2-7; D is unresolved. The germline gives CDR1 SNHLY, CDR2 FYNNEI. Trimming took 6 bases from V and 6 from J, leaving 15 bases between them. The CDR3 totals 13 residues. CDR3 protein: CASSRDMRAEQYF. The DNA for the CDR3 is TGTGCCAGCAGCCGTGACATGCGCGCCGAGCAGTACTTC.

This clonotype was found a few times. The CDR3 is CASSLRTRDSRQYF. CDR3 in DNA: TGTGCCAGCAGCCTACGAACCCGGGACTCCCGGCAGTACTTC. The rearrangement joins TRBV12-3 or TRBV12-4 to TRBJ2-7; maybe TRBD2 (6 bases). The V end was cut by 6 bases, the J end by 9 bases, with 21 bases between. The CDR3 spans 14 residues.

This clonotype showed up just a few times. This chain connects TRBV20-1 to TRBJ1-5, with TRBD1 as a possible D gene (5 bases). Trimming took off 3 bases at V and 3 bases at J, with 21 bases between the two ends. The V gene's germline CDR1 is DFQATT and CDR2 SNEGSKA (reference sequence). The CDR3 contains 17 residues. Here the CDR3 reads CSARLRTGRGANQPQHF. The CDR3 DNA is TGCAGTGCTAGGCTCCGGACGGGGCGAGGCGCCAATCAGCCCCAGCATTTT.

In this sample, this clonotype turned up many times. The J gene is TRBJ2-3, the V gene TRBV19, with D unclear. The germline CDR1 and CDR2 sequences are LNHDA and SQIVND (reference sequence). CDR3 length: 13 amino acids. V was cut by 5 bases and J by 7 bases, with 13 bases left in between. In DNA form, the CDR3 reads TGTGCCAGTAGTCCCTCTTCGGAAAATACGCAGTATTTT. Residues: CASSPSSENTQYF.

This clonotype was recorded at least ten times. The chain has TRBV10-3 and TRBJ2-1; D is possibly TRBD1 (7 bases). The germline V gene encodes CDR1 ENHRY and CDR2 SYGVKD. Trimming cost V 4 bases and J 9 bases, with 10 bases left between them. This CDR3 spans 12 amino acids. The CDR3 spells CAISGQGGEQFF. The CDR3 DNA is TGTGCCATCAGTGGTCAGGGGGGTGAGCAGTTCTTC.

The J gene is TRBJ1-2, the V gene TRBV6-2 or TRBV6-3; D remains unclear. Between the trimmed V and J ends, which lost 6 bases and 6 bases, there was a span of 5 bases. This CDR3 comprises 10 residues. Germline CDR1 MNHEY, CDR2 SVGEGT. For the CDR3, the DNA is TGTGCCAGCAGAAGGAATGGCTACACCTTC. It codes for CASRRNGYTF.

This clonotype was seen more than once but under ten times. The chain uses TRBV7-3 and TRBJ2-7, with D possibly TRBD1 on 5 matching bases. Germline lookup yields CDR1 SGHTA and CDR2 FQGTGA. This CDR3 contains 13 residues. The V end was cut by 5 bases, the J end by 4 bases, with 12 bases between. The CDR3 sequence: CASSPLKGYEQYV. Here the CDR3 DNA reads TGTGCCAGCAGCCCACTTAAGGGGTACGAGCAGTACGTC.

This clonotype has just a few counts. The rearrangement links TRBV9 to TRBJ1-1; D is unclear. From germline, CDR1 is SGDLS and CDR2 YYNGEE. Trimming removed 0 bases at V and 0 bases at J, with 9 bases between. The CDR3 runs to 15 residues. The CDR3 reads CASSVGVALNTEAFF. CDR3 bases: TGTGCCAGCAGCGTAGGAGTGGCCCTGAACACTGAAGCTTTCTTT.

There are many counts of this clonotype. This chain connects TRBV6-6 to TRBJ2-7; D is tentatively TRBD1 or TRBD2 (5 bases each). The CDR3 has 12 amino acids. Germline values: CDR1 MNHNY, CDR2 SVGAGI (reference sequence). V was shortened by 8 bases and J by 3 bases, with 11 bases between the two germline ends. The DNA of the CDR3 is TGTGCCAGCGAGGGGCCGTACTACGAGCAGTACGTC. Protein: CASEGPYYEQYV.

This clonotype was detected many times. The chain joins TRBV10-3 to TRBJ1-5; no clear D. Trimming removed 0 bases at V and 5 bases at J, with 8 bases between. In germline, CDR1 is ENHRY, CDR2 SYGVKD. This CDR3 has 14 amino acids. CDR3 region: CAISESGIYQPQHF. DNA for the CDR3: TGTGCCATCAGTGAGTCTGGAATTTATCAGCCCCAGCATTTT.

This clonotype was seen a handful of times. This chain links TRBV2 with TRBJ1-1; D gene unclear. The CDR3 extends over 13 amino acids. Germline CDR1 reads SNHLY; CDR2 reads FYNNEI. V lost 1 base to trimming and J lost 5 bases, with 8 bases between them. In DNA, the CDR3 is TGTGCCAGCAGTGAAGGCCCGGGGACTGAAGCTTTCTTT. It specifies CASSEGPGTEAFF.

The rearrangement links TRBV9 to TRBJ2-7, with 9 bases lining up with TRBD2. The germline V gene encodes CDR1 SGDLS and CDR2 YYNGEE. After removal of 6 bases from V and 2 bases from J, the junction contained 6 bases not matched to a gene. The CDR3 is made up of 14 amino acids. The CDR3 here is CASNPGGRAYEQYF. Written as DNA, the CDR3 is TGTGCCAGCAACCCTGGCGGGAGGGCCTACGAGCAGTACTTC. Filled out from reference TRBV9 and TRBJ2-7, the complete variable domain reads DSGVTQTPKHLITATGQRVTLRCSPRSGDLSVYWYQQSLDQGLQFLIQYYNGEERAKGNILERFSAQQFPDLHSELNLSSLELGDSALYFCASNPGGRAYEQYFGPGTRLTVT.

This clonotype has just a few counts. The chain couples TRBV7-9 to TRBJ1-2; 7 bases align to TRBD1. Germline loops: CDR1 SEHNR, CDR2 FQNEAQ (reference sequence). V shed 3 bases and J 5 bases; nucleotides not matched to a gene: 9. The CDR3 covers 15 residues. The CDR3 region is CASSFGRGGAYGYTF. CDR3 sequence (DNA): TGTGCCAGCAGCTTTGGGAGAGGGGGCGCTTATGGCTACACCTTC.